This T cell receptor beta chain was found in a study of blood T cell repertoires in COVID-19. Study in general: Samples taken during acute and convalescent COVID-19 were collected in the United States, Italy and Spain. In each case, the material was cDNA or gDNA derived from T cells, B-cell-depleted T cells, or PBMCs.

With 2 bases removed from V and 7 bases from J, the gap between germline ends came to 15 bases. The V gene's germline CDR1 is MNHEY and CDR2 SVGAGI. This CDR3 has 15 amino acids. Sequencing used immunoSEQ multiplex PCR; TCRdb keeps in-frame clones, though not all of them. The sample has under 150,000 clones; over 80% are singletons. J is TRBJ2-1 and V is TRBV6-5, with TRBD2 as a possible D gene (6 bases). Source material: peripheral blood. The sequence derives from a man aged 35 to 55 with active or convalescent COVID-19. The DNA of the CDR3 is TGTGCCAGCAGTTACACATACCGGGGGATAAATGAGCAGTTCTTC. As protein: CASSYTYRGINEQFF.